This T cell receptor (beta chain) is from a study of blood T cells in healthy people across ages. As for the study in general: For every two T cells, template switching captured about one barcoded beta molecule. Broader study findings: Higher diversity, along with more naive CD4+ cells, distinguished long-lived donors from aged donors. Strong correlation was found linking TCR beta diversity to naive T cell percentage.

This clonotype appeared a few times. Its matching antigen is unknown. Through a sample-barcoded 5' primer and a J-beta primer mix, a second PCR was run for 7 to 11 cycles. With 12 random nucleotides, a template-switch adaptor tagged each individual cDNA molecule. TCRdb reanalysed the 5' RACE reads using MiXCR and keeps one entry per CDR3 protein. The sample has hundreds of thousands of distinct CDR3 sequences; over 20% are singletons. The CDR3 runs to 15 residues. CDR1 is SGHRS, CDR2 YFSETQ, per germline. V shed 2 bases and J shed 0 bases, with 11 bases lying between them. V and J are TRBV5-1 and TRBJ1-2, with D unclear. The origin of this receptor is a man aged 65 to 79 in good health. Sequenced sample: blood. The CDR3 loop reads CASSLGGPANYGYTF. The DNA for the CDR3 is TGCGCCAGCAGCTTAGGCGGGCCCGCTAACTATGGCTACACCTTC. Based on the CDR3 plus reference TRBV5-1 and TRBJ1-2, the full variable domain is KAGVTQTPRYLIKTRGQQVTLSCSPISGHRSVSWYQQTPGQGLQFLFEYFSETQRNKGNFPGRFSGRQFSNSRSEMNVSTLELGDSALYLCASSLGGPANYGYTFGSGTRLTVV.